This T cell receptor (beta chain) was documented in a study of T cells after yellow fever vaccination. TCRdb used MiXCR to reprocess the 5' RACE reads, holding one entry per CDR3 protein. The table has roughly 520,000 distinct CDR3 sequences, roughly 22% seen once. This CDR3 has 12 residues. Germline V lookup: CDR1 MNHEY, CDR2 SVGEGT. V dropped 2 bases and J dropped 7 bases, with 8 bases sitting between them. The chain combines TRBV6-2 or TRBV6-3 with TRBJ1-2; unclear D gene. The origin of this receptor is a young man who received the YFV17D yellow fever vaccine. Sequencing used PBMCs, obtained about 20 days after the first yellow fever vaccination. The CDR3 sequence: CASSYESVGYTF. DNA for the CDR3: TGTGCCAGCAGTTACGAATCTGTTGGCTACACCTTC.